Given below is one T cell receptor (beta chain) in context. The germline gives CDR1 GTSNPN, CDR2 SVGIG (reference sequence). The CDR3 is 14 residues long. Trimming removed 4 bases at V and 4 bases at J, with 16 bases between. TCRdb re-called the PCR reads with MiXCR, one entry per CDR3 protein. The sample records about 500,000 distinct CDR3 sequences, about a fifth being singletons. The sample comes from a study of molecular identifiers for immune sequencing clone quantification. Sequencing was done on a sample of naive CD8+ T cells from blood, with Jurkat cell RNA spiked in. As for subset: FACS-sorted CD8+CD4-CCR7+CD45RA+ naive T cells. This clonotype was obtained from a human donor in good health. Some libraries in this study had Jurkat cell RNA spiked in. The chain is built from TRBV30 and TRBJ1-2; no reliable D call. This CDR3 is CAWTKGSDCYGYTF. The CDR3, as DNA: TGTGCCTGGACCAAAGGGTCGGACTGCTATGGCTACACCTTC.